The present TCR beta chain was sequenced within a study of cytomegalovirus exposure and HLA in healthy donors. Notes on the study in general: Across all donors, roughly uniform sequencing depth was an assumption of the presence/absence analyses.

This CDR3 has 15 residues. The germline V gene has CDR1 SGDLS and CDR2 YYNGEE. V gave up 3 bases and J gave up 1 base, with 13 bases separating them. Remarks on this clone: Antigen unknown.

PCR employed 60 Vbeta and 13 Jbeta primers. Sequencing used immunoSEQ multiplex PCR; TCRdb keeps in-frame clones, though not all of them. The data hold roughly 110,000 clones, with around 76% observed a single time. The TCR originated in a woman aged 50 to 60 in good health and CMV-seropositive. The chain uses TRBV9 and TRBJ2-5; tentative D call: TRBD2 (6 bases). The sequenced sample consisted of PBMCs. The CDR3 DNA reads as TGTGCCAGCAGCGCGGAGGGCCGGCCCCAAGAGACCCAGTACTTC. Translating it yields CASSAEGRPQETQYF. The entire variable domain, with the rest obtained from reference TRBV9 and TRBJ2-5, is as follows: DSGVTQTPKHLITATGQRVTLRCSPRSGDLSVYWYQQSLDQGLQFLIQYYNGEERAKGNILERFSAQQFPDLHSELNLSSLELGDSALYFCASSAEGRPQETQYFGPGTRLLVL.